This T cell receptor beta chain was found in a study of blood T cell repertoires in COVID-19. V was shortened by 2 bases and J by 5 bases, with 10 bases between the two germline ends. This CDR3 is 14 amino acids long. Germline CDR1 SGHDT, CDR2 YYEEEE. Some clones are missing from TCRdb's copy, which holds only in-frame ones; the method was immunoSEQ multiplex PCR. Found here are about 170,000 clones, 84% of them singletons; the top ten hold roughly 2.7%. Specimen: peripheral blood. This clonotype was obtained from a woman aged 80 or older with COVID-19, enrolled during active disease. This chain links TRBV5-6 with TRBJ1-4, with TRBD1 as a possible D gene (6 bases). CDR3 DNA sequence: TGTGCCAGCAGCTTTGGACAGCGAAATGAAAAACTGTTTTTT. It specifies CASSFGQRNEKLFF. Full variable domain (rest looked up from reference TRBV5-6 and TRBJ1-4): DAGVTQSPTHLIKTRGQQVTLRCSPKSGHDTVSWYQQALGQGPQFIFQYYEEEERQRGNFPDRFSGHQFPNYSSELNVNALLLGDSALYLCASSFGQRNEKLFFGSGTQLSVL.